One sample yielded the 25 T cell receptor beta chains listed below, sequenced in a study of blood T cell repertoires in COVID-19. Profiling relied on immunoSEQ multiplex PCR, and the TCRdb table lists in-frame clones only, not all of them. The top ten clones hold about 1.7% of a sample with about 410,000 clones, roughly 90% of them seen once. Sequencing was done on a sample of PBMCs or T cells enriched from blood (not recorded which). The receptor source for this set is a woman in her twenties or thirties who had recovered from COVID-19.

The genes are TRBV6-1 and TRBJ2-7; no definite D call. Germline assignment: CDR1 MNHNS and CDR2 SASEGT. V lost 0 bases and J 4 bases, leaving 7 bases between the germline ends. The CDR3 length is 13 residues. CDR3 DNA sequence: TGTGCCAGCAGTGAAGCGCGAGCTTACGAGCAGTACTTC. It codes for CASSEARAYEQYF.

V is TRBV3-1 (or the pseudogene TRBV3-2) and J is TRBJ1-1; a possible D gene is TRBD1 (5 bases). Germline assignment: CDR1 LGHDT and CDR2 YNNKEL (reference sequence). Trimming removed 5 bases from V and 3 bases from J, with 13 bases in between. This CDR3 has 14 residues. The CDR3 spells CASSRGWDHTEAFF. As DNA, the CDR3 is TGTGCCAGCAGCAGGGGTTGGGATCACACTGAAGCTTTCTTT.

V gene TRBV20-1 combines with J gene TRBJ1-6; 7 bases align to TRBD1. Germline V lookup: CDR1 DFQATT, CDR2 SNEGSKA (reference sequence). This CDR3 has 15 residues. The V gene end was trimmed by 3 bases and the J gene end by 7 bases; junction bases not matched to a gene: 9. The DNA for the CDR3 is TGCAGTGCTAGTCGACAGGGTGAGAGGAATTCACCCCTCCACTTT. It is translated as CSASRQGERNSPLHF.

The chain uses TRBV7-9 and TRBJ1-5; 9 nucleotides align to TRBD1. After removal of 3 bases from V and 7 bases from J, the junction contained 16 bases not matched to a gene. The CDR3 consists of 18 residues. Germline V lookup: CDR1 SEHNR, CDR2 FQNEAQ (reference sequence). The CDR3 nucleotides are TGTGCCAGCAGCTTCCACCCGCCGGGACAGGGAACGGGGCAGCCCCAGCATTTT. Its translation is CASSFHPPGQGTGQPQHF.

This chain links TRBV19 with TRBJ1-5; 9 bases align to TRBD1. Germline values: CDR1 LNHDA, CDR2 SQIVND (reference sequence). V was clipped by 6 bases and J by 0 bases; unmatched bases: 12. The CDR3 loop spans 18 amino acids. The CDR3 protein is CASRGQGRSSGSNQPQHF. CDR3 sequence (DNA): TGTGCCAGTAGGGGACAGGGAAGGAGTAGCGGTAGCAATCAGCCCCAGCATTTT. Using reference TRBV19 and TRBJ1-5 for the parts outside the CDR3, the full variable domain is DGGITQSPKYLFRKEGQNVTLSCEQNLNHDAMYWYRQDPGQGLRLIYYSQIVNDFQKGDIAEGYSVSREKKESFPLTVTSAQKNPTAFYLCASRGQGRSSGSNQPQHFGDGTRLSIL.

The rearrangement links TRBV12-5 to TRBJ2-7; D is unclear. The germline V and J ends were trimmed by 6 bases and 4 bases, with 7 bases remaining between them. Germline-derived CDR1 and CDR2 are LGHNT and FRNRAP. The CDR3 has 11 residues. DNA of the CDR3: TGTGCTAGTGGGTTTCCGTACGAGCAGTACTTC. This encodes CASGFPYEQYF.

The chain joins TRBV11-2 to TRBJ2-7, with TRBD2 identical over 12 bases. Germline CDR1 is SGHAT and CDR2 is FQNNGV. The CDR3 totals 15 residues. V lost 5 bases and J lost 3; bases outside the gene matches: 5. CDR3 in DNA: TGTGCCAGCAGCGAAAGACTAGCGGGAGACTACGAGCAGTACTTC. This translates into CASSERLAGDYEQYF. The whole variable domain, remainder taken from reference TRBV11-2 and TRBJ2-7, is EAGVAQSPRYKIIEKRQSVAFWCNPISGHATLYWYQQILGQGPKLLIQFQNNGVVDDSQLPKDRFSAERLKGVDSTLKIQPAKLEDSAVYLCASSERLAGDYEQYFGPGTRLTVT.

As DNA, the CDR3 is TGTGCCAGCGGGTTGGGGAGGGCCACTGAAGCTTTCTTT. Its protein product is CASGLGRATEAFF. The chain joins TRBV28 to TRBJ1-1, with no clear D. CDR3 size: 13 residues. CDR1 is MDHEN and CDR2 is SYDVKM in the germline V gene. V shed 8 bases and J shed 4 bases, with 14 bases lying between them. The whole variable domain, filled in from reference TRBV28 and TRBJ1-1, reads DVKVTQSSRYLVKRTGEKVFLECVQDMDHENMFWYRQDPGLGLRLIYFSYDVKMKEKGDIPEGYSVSREKKERFSLILESASTNQTSMYLCASGLGRATEAFFGQGTRLTVV.

This clone was counted a single time. V is TRBV3-1 (or the pseudogene TRBV3-2) and J is TRBJ2-1, with 7 bases matching TRBD2. Trimming cost V 1 base and J 11 bases; bases outside gene matches: 2. The length of the CDR3 is 12 residues. Germline V lookup: CDR1 LGHDT, CDR2 YNNKEL (reference sequence). The DNA for the CDR3 is TGTGCCAGCAGCCAAGCGGGGGGAAAGCAGTTCTTC. This translates into CASSQAGGKQFF.

This clone came up once. The rearrangement joins TRBV2 to TRBJ1-2, with 8 nucleotides matching TRBD1. The CDR3 has 14 residues. CDR1 is SNHLY, CDR2 FYNNEI, per germline. Germline trimming cut 7 bases from V and 7 bases from J; bases unmatched to any gene: 11. The chain's CDR3 is CASKRDRSLPGYTF. The DNA for the CDR3 is TGTGCCAGCAAGAGGGACAGGAGCCTGCCTGGCTACACCTTC.

The chain links TRBV12-2 to TRBJ1-1. TRBV12-2 is shown as a pseudogene. This CDR3 is built from 16 residues. The CDR3 DNA sequence: TGTGCAAGTCGCTTAACCCCTAGGAAGAAGAACACTGAAGCTTTCTTT. Translating gives CASRLTPRKKNTEAFF.

This chain links TRBV27 with TRBJ1-1; D is perhaps TRBD1 (5 bases). CDR3 length equals 17 residues. Germline V CDR1 and CDR2: MNHEY, SMNVEV (reference sequence). Deletions cut 4 bases from V and 1 base from J, with 19 bases between. CDR3 nucleotides: TGTGCCAGCAGTTCCCGGGGGGTCTCCGGGGGGAACACTGAAGCTTTCTTT. Translation: CASSSRGVSGGNTEAFF.

The count of this clone is one. This chain joins TRBV7-2 and TRBJ1-2; 7 nucleotides align to TRBD1. The trim removed 4 bases at V and 0 bases at J, leaving 8 bases unmatched. The CDR3 runs to 16 residues. Germline assignment: CDR1 SGHTA and CDR2 FQGNSA. The CDR3: CASSSTGVPPNYGYTF. In DNA form, the CDR3 reads TGTGCCAGCAGCTCAACAGGGGTTCCCCCTAACTATGGCTACACCTTC. The full variable domain, rest sourced from reference TRBV7-2 and TRBJ1-2, is GAGVSQSPSNKVTEKGKDVELRCDPISGHTALYWYRQSLGQGLEFLIYFQGNSAPDKSGLPSDRFSAERTGGSVSTLTIQRTQQEDSAVYLCASSSTGVPPNYGYTFGSGTRLTVV.

The chain has TRBV7-3 and TRBJ2-1; D is perhaps TRBD2 (5 bases). V shed 5 bases and J shed 9 bases, with 20 bases lying between them. CDR3 length: 15 amino acids. Germline assignment: CDR1 SGHTA and CDR2 FQGTGA. CDR3 protein: CASSLGGTTSGEQFF. CDR3 coding DNA: TGTGCCAGCAGCCTAGGAGGCACCACTTCGGGTGAGCAGTTCTTC.

V gene TRBV5-8 combines with J gene TRBJ2-1; D remains ambiguous. Trimming took 0 bases from V and 15 from J, leaving 13 bases between them. This CDR3 comprises 12 residues. Looked up from germline, CDR1 is SGHTS and CDR2 is YDEGEE. This chain's CDR3 is CASSLGSYHSFF. CDR3 DNA: TGTGCCAGCAGCTTGGGCAGTTATCATTCGTTCTTC. The full variable domain, rest sourced from reference TRBV5-8 and TRBJ2-1, is EAGVTQSPTHLIKTRGQQATLRCSPISGHTSVYWYQQALGLGLQFLLWYDEGEERNRGNFPPRFSGRQFPNYSSELNVNALELEDSALYLCASSLGSYHSFFGPGTRLTVL.

The chain employs TRBV4-1 and TRBJ1-4; D not resolved. The CDR3 sequence is 15 residues long. Trimming cost V 1 base and J 3 bases, with 9 bases left between them. Per the germline V gene, CDR1 is MGHRA and CDR2 is YSYEKL. CDR3 nucleotides: TGCGCCAGCAGCCAAGTACAACTAGCTAATGAAAAACTGTTTTTT. Its translation is CASSQVQLANEKLFF.

The chain uses TRBV5-6 and TRBJ2-1; 7 bases align to TRBD2. J gave up 0 bases and V 4 bases, and 1 base lay outside the gene matches. The germline V gene has CDR1 SGHDT and CDR2 YYEEEE. The CDR3 runs 14 residues. This chain's CDR3 is CASSRTSSYNEQFF. DNA of the CDR3: TGTGCCAGCAGCAGGACTAGCTCCTACAATGAGCAGTTCTTC.

The chain is built from TRBV5-4 and TRBJ2-1; 12 bases are shared with TRBD2. The germline V gene encodes CDR1 SGHNT and CDR2 YYREEE (reference sequence). J lost 8 bases, V lost 4 bases, and 7 bases had no gene match. The CDR3 runs to 15 residues. As DNA, the CDR3 is TGTGCCAGCAGCCTGGGACTAGCGGGTTTTGATGAGCAGTTCTTC. Its translation is CASSLGLAGFDEQFF.

The V and J genes are TRBV9 and TRBJ2-2, with 8 bases identical to TRBD2. The ends lost 0 bases at V and 6 bases at J; junction bases unmatched: 4. The germline V gene encodes CDR1 SGDLS and CDR2 YYNGEE. This CDR3 spans 15 amino acids. CDR3 protein: CASSVAGLAAGELFF. Here the CDR3 DNA reads TGTGCCAGCAGCGTAGCCGGACTAGCTGCCGGGGAGCTGTTTTTT. The complete variable domain, with remaining parts taken from reference TRBV9 and TRBJ2-2, reads DSGVTQTPKHLITATGQRVTLRCSPRSGDLSVYWYQQSLDQGLQFLIQYYNGEERAKGNILERFSAQQFPDLHSELNLSSLELGDSALYFCASSVAGLAAGELFFGEGSRLTVL.

This chain connects TRBV9 to TRBJ2-1; 11 bases agree with TRBD2. Germline V gene sequence: CDR1 SGDLS, CDR2 YYNGEE. Trimming removed 0 bases from V and 0 bases from J; junction bases left unmatched: 2. The CDR3 extends over 17 amino acids. CDR3 nucleotide sequence: TGTGCCAGCAGCGTAGGACTAGCGGGGAGCTCCTACAATGAGCAGTTCTTC. Translated: CASSVGLAGSSYNEQFF. Full variable domain (remainder filled in from reference TRBV9 and TRBJ2-1): DSGVTQTPKHLITATGQRVTLRCSPRSGDLSVYWYQQSLDQGLQFLIQYYNGEERAKGNILERFSAQQFPDLHSELNLSSLELGDSALYFCASSVGLAGSSYNEQFFGPGTRLTVL.

V is TRBV29-1 and J is TRBJ2-1; TRBD2 is a possible D gene (6 bases). From germline, CDR1 is SQVTM and CDR2 ANQGSEA. The CDR3 totals 15 residues. V was shortened by 4 bases and J by 6 bases, with 19 bases between the two germline ends. CDR3 DNA sequence: TGCAGCGTTGGATCATCCGGGACTCCCATCAATGAGCAGTTCTTC. Residues: CSVGSSGTPINEQFF.

This clone is a singleton in its sample. V and J are TRBV5-1 and TRBJ2-3; 9 nucleotides match TRBD2. The V gene end was trimmed by 3 bases and the J gene end by 0 bases; junction bases not matched to a gene: 11. This CDR3 has 18 residues. The germline CDR1 and CDR2 sequences are SGHRS and YFSETQ. CDR3 region: CASSSELGSGRSTDTQYF. The CDR3 coding sequence is TGCGCCAGCAGCTCCGAGCTAGGTAGCGGGAGAAGCACAGATACGCAGTATTTT.

The chain carries TRBV14 and TRBJ2-1, with 11 bases aligning to TRBD2. CDR1 is SGHDN, CDR2 FVKESK, per germline. V shed 1 base and J 1 base; nucleotides not matched to a gene: 12. The CDR3 consists of 20 residues. CDR3 in DNA: TGTGCCAGCAGCCAAGTTAAGGGACTAGCGGTTTCGTGGTCCTACAATGAGCAGTTCTTC. This gives the protein CASSQVKGLAVSWSYNEQFF.

This chain links TRBV29-1 with TRBJ2-2, with D possibly being TRBD2 (5 bases). CDR1 is SQVTM and CDR2 is ANQGSEA in the germline V gene. The CDR3 is made up of 14 amino acids. Trimming cost V 5 bases and J 4 bases, with 14 bases left between them. The CDR3 is CSVRTRGSTGELFF. The CDR3 DNA reads as TGCAGCGTTAGAACCCGGGGAAGCACCGGGGAGCTGTTTTTT.

The J gene is TRBJ2-2, the V gene TRBV7-2; TRBD1 matches 9 bases. CDR3 size: 17 residues. Per germline, CDR1 SGHTA and CDR2 FQGNSA. J lost 7 bases, V lost 4 bases, and 13 bases had no gene match. CDR3 in DNA: TGTGCCAGCAGCTGGGGCCCCGGGACAGGGACTGGCGGGGAGCTGTTTTTT. Its protein is CASSWGPGTGTGGELFF.